A single sample gave rise to the 2 T cell receptor beta chains below, sequenced in a study of CD8+ T cells in alopecia areata. Reverse transcription of extracted RNA yielded cDNA, which provided the sequencing template. TCRdb's table, derived via immunoSEQ multiplex PCR, lists solely in-frame clones and lacks some. The table includes some 120,000 clones, roughly 54% detected once. The sequences come from CD4+ T cells sorted from blood, collected at week 0. The receptors originated from a human donor with alopecia areata.

This rearrangement joins TRBV5-1 to TRBJ2-2; the D is unclear. Germline V CDR1 and CDR2: SGHRS, YFSETQ. CDR3 length: 12 residues. V dropped 1 base and J dropped 6 bases, with 4 bases sitting between them. CDR3 loop: CASSLYPGELFF. The CDR3 nucleotides read TGCGCCAGCAGCTTGTATCCCGGGGAGCTGTTTTTT.

This clone turned up a few times. The rearrangement links TRBV5-1 to TRBJ1-1; D is perhaps TRBD1 (6 bases). There are 16 residues in the CDR3. CDR1 SGHRS and CDR2 YFSETQ come from the germline V gene. Deletions cut 7 bases from V and 1 base from J, with 20 bases between. For the CDR3, the DNA is TGCGCCAGCTCGTCGGGGGCGCTAGGGCCGAACACTGAAGCTTTCTTT. Its translation: CASSSGALGPNTEAFF.